This T cell receptor (beta chain) was observed in a study of cytomegalovirus exposure and HLA in healthy donors. At the level of the study: Early release data held 85 million or so unique TCRs from HLA-typed donors. Study-wide results and limits: The authors listed around 150 TCR beta chains as cytomegalovirus-associated. Per a later analysis, 15,000 to 20,000 TCR beta sequences showed association with HLA alleles at 0.05 false discovery rate.

Concerning this clone: Its target is unknown.

Primers: 60 Vbeta forward and 13 Jbeta reverse. Measured with immunoSEQ multiplex PCR; TCRdb has only the in-frame clones, and not every one. Among some 170,000 clones listed, 70% to 80% were seen once. This sequence was found in a man aged 35 to 55 in good health and CMV-seronegative. Sequenced input: PBMCs.

The CDR3 loop is CASSLSIGAEAFF. Written as DNA, the CDR3 is TGTGCCAGCAGCTTGAGCATAGGAGCTGAAGCTTTCTTT. The rearrangement uses TRBV5-4 and TRBJ1-1, with D uncertain. Germline-derived CDR1 and CDR2 are SGHNT and YYREEE (reference sequence). V was shortened by 1 base and J by 6 bases, with 10 bases between the two germline ends. This CDR3 is built from 13 residues.